This TCR beta chain is from a study of cytomegalovirus exposure and HLA in healthy donors. Study at large: In an earlier analysis, around 120 million unique TCR beta sequences were found from some 170 million T cells.

The primer mix had 60 Vbeta and 13 Jbeta primers. The data were produced by immunoSEQ multiplex PCR, yet TCRdb's version contains in-frame clones alone and is incomplete. The sample contains some 130,000 clones, roughly three quarters of which appear only once. This CDR3 region has 14 residues. The germline CDR1 and CDR2 sequences are MNHEY and SVGAGI. After removal of 5 bases from V and 4 bases from J, the junction contained 2 bases not matched to a gene. V gene TRBV6-5 combines with J gene TRBJ2-3, with TRBD2 identical over 11 bases. Sequencing was carried out using PBMCs. The receptor was isolated from a man aged 30 to 45 in good health and CMV-seronegative. CDR3 sequence: CASSQLAGADTQYF. CDR3 DNA sequence: TGTGCCAGCAGTCAACTAGCGGGAGCAGATACGCAGTATTTT.